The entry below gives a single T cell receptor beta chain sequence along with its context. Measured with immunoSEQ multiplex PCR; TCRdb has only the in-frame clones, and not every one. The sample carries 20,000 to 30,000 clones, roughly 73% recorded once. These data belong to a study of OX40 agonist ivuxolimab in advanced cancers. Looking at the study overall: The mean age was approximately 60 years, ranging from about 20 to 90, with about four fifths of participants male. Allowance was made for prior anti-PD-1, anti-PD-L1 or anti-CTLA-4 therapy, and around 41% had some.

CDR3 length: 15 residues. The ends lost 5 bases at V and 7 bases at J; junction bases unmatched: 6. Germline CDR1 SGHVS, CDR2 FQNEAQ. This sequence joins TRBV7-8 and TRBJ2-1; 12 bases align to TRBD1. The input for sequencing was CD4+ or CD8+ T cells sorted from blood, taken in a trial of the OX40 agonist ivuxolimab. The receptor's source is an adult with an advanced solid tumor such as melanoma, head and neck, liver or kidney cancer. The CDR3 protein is CASSPGTGGWNEQFF. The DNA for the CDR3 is TGTGCCAGCAGCCCCGGGACAGGGGGCTGGAATGAGCAGTTCTTC.